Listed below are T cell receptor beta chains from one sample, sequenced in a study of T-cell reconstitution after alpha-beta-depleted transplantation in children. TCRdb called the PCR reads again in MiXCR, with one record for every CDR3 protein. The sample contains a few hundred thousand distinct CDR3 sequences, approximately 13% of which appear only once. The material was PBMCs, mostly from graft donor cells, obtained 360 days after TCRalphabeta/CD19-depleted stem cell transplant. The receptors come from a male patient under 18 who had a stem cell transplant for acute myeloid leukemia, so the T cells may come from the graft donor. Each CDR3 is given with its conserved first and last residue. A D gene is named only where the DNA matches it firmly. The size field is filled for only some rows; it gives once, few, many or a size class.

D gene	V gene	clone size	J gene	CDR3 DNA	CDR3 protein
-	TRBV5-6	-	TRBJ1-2	TGTGCCAGCAGCTTGGGTGTGGATGGCTACACCTTC	CASSLGVDGYTF
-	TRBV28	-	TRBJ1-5	TGTGCCAGCAGATATAACGACAGACCCAATCAGCCCCAGCATTTT	CASRYNDRPNQPQHF
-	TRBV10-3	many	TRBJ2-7	TGTGCCATGCCCACGGGGGTAGGTTACGAGCAGTACTTC	CAMPTGVGYEQYF
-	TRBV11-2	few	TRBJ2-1	TGTGCCAGCAGCTTAGCCCCGGGGACCTACAATGAGCAGTTCTTC	CASSLAPGTYNEQFF
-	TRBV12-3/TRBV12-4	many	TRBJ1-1	TGTGCCAGCAGCGCGATGAACACTGAAGCTTTCTTT	CASSAMNTEAFF
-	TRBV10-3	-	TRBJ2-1	TGTGCCATCGCCCAAGGGGGCGGGGGGTACAATGAGCAGTTCTTC	CAIAQGGGGYNEQFF
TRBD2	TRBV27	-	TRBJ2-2	TGTGCCAGCAGTTTATCGTTCGCGGGAGGAATAACCGGGGAGCTGTTTTTT	CASSLSFAGGITGELFF
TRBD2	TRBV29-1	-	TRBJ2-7	TGCAGCGTTCATATGCGGGAGGGCCGGTACGAGCAGTACTTC	CSVHMREGRYEQYF
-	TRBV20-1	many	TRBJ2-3	TGCAGTGCTAGAGATGCCCAGGGGAGCACAGATACGCAGTATTTT	CSARDAQGSTDTQYF
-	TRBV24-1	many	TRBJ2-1	TGTGCCACCAGTGATTTTTGGGACGGCTACAATGAGCAGTTCTTC	CATSDFWDGYNEQFF
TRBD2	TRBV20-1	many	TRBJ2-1	TGCAGTGCGTTTTGGAGCGGGAGCTACAATGAGCAGTTCTTC	CSAFWSGSYNEQFF
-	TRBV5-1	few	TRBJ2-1	TGCGCCAGCAGCTTTTTGGGAAGATCGGGTGTCGATTACAATGAGCAGTTCTTC	CASSFLGRSGVDYNEQFF
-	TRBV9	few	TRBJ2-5	TGTGCCAGCAGCGTAGGTCCCGTGAGGAACAAACAAGAGACCCAGTACTTC	CASSVGPVRNKQETQYF
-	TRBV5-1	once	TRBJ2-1	TGCGCCAGCAGCTTGGGGGGACTGGAGAACAATGAGCAGTTCTTC	CASSLGGLENNEQFF
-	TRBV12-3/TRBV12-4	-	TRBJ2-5	TGTGCCAGCAGCCTTGCCGGAGGGATGAGAGAAGAGACCCAGTACTTC	CASSLAGGMREETQYF
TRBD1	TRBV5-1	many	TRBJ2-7	TGCGCCAGCAGCTACCTCACGCCCCGGGACAGGACCCCTTCCTCCTACGAGCAGTACTTC	CASSYLTPRDRTPSSYEQYF
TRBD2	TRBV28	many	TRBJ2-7	TGTGCCAGCGGGAGTTTACGGCGGGAGGTCGGCGAGCAGTACTTC	CASGSLRREVGEQYF
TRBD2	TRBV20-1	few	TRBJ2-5	TGCAGTGCTAGTCAACTAGCGCTCCCGAAGCGGGAGACCCAGTACTTC	CSASQLALPKRETQYF
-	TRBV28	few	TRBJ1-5	TGTGCCAGCAGACCACAGGTACTTAGCAATCAGCCCCAGCATTTT	CASRPQVLSNQPQHF
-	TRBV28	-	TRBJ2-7	TGTGCCAGCGTCCCCGGGACTGGGGGCGGCTACGAGCAGTACTTC	CASVPGTGGGYEQYF
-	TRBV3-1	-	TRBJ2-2	TGTGCCAGCAGCCCCCTCCCATCACCCAACACCGGGGAGCTGTTTTTT	CASSPLPSPNTGELFF
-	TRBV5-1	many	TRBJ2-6	TGCGCCAGCAGCTTGAGTGGCAGGACCTCTGGGGCCAACGTCCTGACTTTC	CASSLSGRTSGANVLTF
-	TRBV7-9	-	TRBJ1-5	TGTGCCAGCAGGCTGACAGATAGCAATCAGCCCCAGCATTTT	CASRLTDSNQPQHF
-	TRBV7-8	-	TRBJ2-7	TGTGCCAGCAGCTTACATAGGGGACAAGTCTACGAGCAGTACTTC	CASSLHRGQVYEQYF
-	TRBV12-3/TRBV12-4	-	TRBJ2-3	TGTGCCAGCACCTTGGAGGATACGCAGTATTTT	CASTLEDTQYF
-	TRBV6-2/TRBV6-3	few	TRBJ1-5	TGTGCCAGCACCTCCGCTGGGGTCTCGCGCAATCAGCCCCAGCATTTT	CASTSAGVSRNQPQHF
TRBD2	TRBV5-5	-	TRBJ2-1	TGTGCCAGCAGCTTGTTTGCTAGCGGGATAAGCCACAATGAGCAGTTCTTC	CASSLFASGISHNEQFF
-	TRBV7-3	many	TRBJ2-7	TGTGCCAGCAGCTTAGGGCGGAGGAGCTCCTACGAGCAGTACTTC	CASSLGRRSSYEQYF
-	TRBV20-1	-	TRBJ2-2	TGCAGTGCTAGACCCCAATTCGGAGGGGAGCTGTTTTTT	CSARPQFGGELFF
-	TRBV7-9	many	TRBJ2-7	TGTGCCAGCAGCTTAGGGTCCCCATACGAGCAGTACTTC	CASSLGSPYEQYF
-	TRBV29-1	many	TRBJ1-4	TGCAGCGTTCGCCCCCGGATTAATGAAAAACTGTTTTTT	CSVRPRINEKLFF
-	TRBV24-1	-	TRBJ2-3	TGTGCCACCACTGGCTTCGGCACAGATACGCAGTATTTT	CATTGFGTDTQYF
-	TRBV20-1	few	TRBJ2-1	TGCAGTGCTGTGCCCGGCCATTGGGGCTCCTACAATGAGCAGTTCTTC	CSAVPGHWGSYNEQFF
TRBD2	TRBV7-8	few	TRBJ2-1	TGTGCCAGCAGCTTAGCCCGTAACCGCGGGAGGTACAATGAGCAGTTCTTC	CASSLARNRGRYNEQFF
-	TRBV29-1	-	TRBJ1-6	TGCAGCGTTTCGATAGGGAGCGATGGGAATTCACCCCTCCACTTT	CSVSIGSDGNSPLHF
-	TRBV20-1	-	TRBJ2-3	TGCAGTGCTGTGTGGGTGGTCACTAGCACAGATACGCAGTATTTT	CSAVWVVTSTDTQYF
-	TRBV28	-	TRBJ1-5	TGTGCCAGCAGTCCCAACTTTAAATCACAGCCCCAGCATTTT	CASSPNFKSQPQHF
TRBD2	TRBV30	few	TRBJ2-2	TGTGCCTGGAGTTCCCCCGGACTAGCGGCCACCGGGGAGCTGTTTTTT	CAWSSPGLAATGELFF
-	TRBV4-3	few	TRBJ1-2	TGCGCCAGCAGCCAAGACCCAACATTGTCGGGAGGCTACACCTTC	CASSQDPTLSGGYTF
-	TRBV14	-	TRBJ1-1	TGTGCCAGCACAAGGGGTCTTACTGGCACTGAAGCTTTCTTT	CASTRGLTGTEAFF